These T cell receptor beta chains were read from a single sample in a study of shared clonotypes between healthy human individuals. Sequencing was performed with immunoSEQ multiplex PCR; in TCRdb, only in-frame clones are kept and a portion is missing. The table lists roughly 770,000 clones, about 96% of them singletons. Sequencing used naive CD8+ T cells sorted from blood. The receptors were gathered from a man aged 25 to 40 in good health. CDR3s include the opening cysteine and the closing phenylalanine or tryptophan. Fields, in order: clone size, J gene, D gene, V gene, CDR3 DNA, CDR3 protein. A D gene is named only where the DNA matches it firmly. Size is stated for part of the rows, as once, few or many counts, or as a class when the clone is expanded.

clone_size: NA; j_call: TRBJ2-7; d_call: NA; v_call: TRBV7-9; cdr3_nt: TGTGCCAGCAGCTTAGCGGTATACGAGCAGTACTTC; cdr3_aa: CASSLAVYEQYF
clone_size: NA; j_call: TRBJ1-5; d_call: NA; v_call: TRBV6-1; cdr3_nt: TGTGCCAGCAGTGAAATCGTCGATCACCCCCTTACCCAGCATAGCAATCAGCCCCAGCATTTT; cdr3_aa: CASSEIVDHPLTQHSNQPQHF
clone_size: NA; j_call: TRBJ2-7; d_call: NA; v_call: TRBV15; cdr3_nt: TGTGCCACCAGCAGAGATTCCGGCGGAACCTACGAGCAGTACTTC; cdr3_aa: CATSRDSGGTYEQYF
clone_size: NA; j_call: TRBJ2-7; d_call: NA; v_call: TRBV10-3; cdr3_nt: TGTGCCATCAGTGACCCCGGACTATACTACGAGCAGTACTTC; cdr3_aa: CAISDPGLYYEQYF
clone_size: NA; j_call: TRBJ1-5; d_call: NA; v_call: TRBV5-6; cdr3_nt: TGTGCCAGCAGTTATCAGGGGATCAATCAGCCCCAGCATTTT; cdr3_aa: CASSYQGINQPQHF
clone_size: NA; j_call: TRBJ1-1; d_call: NA; v_call: TRBV11-2; cdr3_nt: TGTGCCAGCAGCGAAGGGGTAGGCCTGAACACTGAAGCTTTCTTT; cdr3_aa: CASSEGVGLNTEAFF
clone_size: NA; j_call: TRBJ2-3; d_call: NA; v_call: TRBV10-1; cdr3_nt: TGCGCCAGCAGTGAGTCCCCAGGGAATGAGGTAGATACGCAGTATTTT; cdr3_aa: CASSESPGNEVDTQYF
clone_size: NA; j_call: TRBJ2-1; d_call: NA; v_call: TRBV28; cdr3_nt: TGTGCCAGCAGTCAACCCTACAATGAGCAGTTCTTC; cdr3_aa: CASSQPYNEQFF
clone_size: NA; j_call: TRBJ2-7; d_call: TRBD1; v_call: TRBV5-5; cdr3_nt: TGTGCCAGCAGCCTTAGGACAGGGGGTTACGAGCAGTACTTC; cdr3_aa: CASSLRTGGYEQYF
clone_size: NA; j_call: TRBJ1-1; d_call: NA; v_call: TRBV19; cdr3_nt: TGTGCCAGTAGCCCCGGCAGGGGCATGAACACTGAAGCTTTCTTT; cdr3_aa: CASSPGRGMNTEAFF
clone_size: NA; j_call: TRBJ2-7; d_call: NA; v_call: TRBV4-3; cdr3_nt: TGCGCCAGCAGCCAAGATCGGGCGGCGCTCTACGAGCAGTACTTC; cdr3_aa: CASSQDRAALYEQYF
clone_size: NA; j_call: TRBJ2-7; d_call: TRBD2; v_call: TRBV27; cdr3_nt: TGTGCCAGCAGTTTATTTACTAGCGGGATTGCGACCTACGAGCAGTACTTC; cdr3_aa: CASSLFTSGIATYEQYF
clone_size: once; j_call: TRBJ2-7; d_call: NA; v_call: TRBV9; cdr3_nt: TGTGCCAGCACGTCCCGAAGAACTATCGAGCAGTACTTC; cdr3_aa: CASTSRRTIEQYF
clone_size: NA; j_call: TRBJ1-2; d_call: TRBD1; v_call: TRBV4-3; cdr3_nt: TGCGCCAGCAGCCAAGACCCCCGGGACAGGTTCACGGATGGCTACACCTTC; cdr3_aa: CASSQDPRDRFTDGYTF
clone_size: NA; j_call: TRBJ2-3; d_call: TRBD2; v_call: TRBV7-6; cdr3_nt: TGTGCCAGCAGCCCAACCGGGACTACCAACACAGATACGCAGTATTTT; cdr3_aa: CASSPTGTTNTDTQYF
clone_size: NA; j_call: TRBJ1-4; d_call: NA; v_call: TRBV27; cdr3_nt: TGTGCCAGCAGGGCCATGTGGGGACCTAATGAAAAACTGTTTTTT; cdr3_aa: CASRAMWGPNEKLFF
clone_size: NA; j_call: TRBJ2-3; d_call: NA; v_call: TRBV5-4; cdr3_nt: TGTGCCAGCAGCTTAGCGGTTACTCCTAGCACAGATACGCAGTATTTT; cdr3_aa: CASSLAVTPSTDTQYF
clone_size: NA; j_call: TRBJ2-5; d_call: NA; v_call: TRBV7-6; cdr3_nt: TGTGCCAGCAGCTTAGATGGCCGAGGGGAGACCCAGTACTTC; cdr3_aa: CASSLDGRGETQYF
clone_size: NA; j_call: TRBJ2-1; d_call: TRBD1; v_call: TRBV23-1; cdr3_nt: TGCGCCATCCTGACAGGGACAAGCTCCTACAATGAGCAGTTCTTC; cdr3_aa: CAILTGTSSYNEQFF
clone_size: NA; j_call: TRBJ2-1; d_call: NA; v_call: TRBV28; cdr3_nt: TGTGCCAGCAGTTTCTCGGACTTGCGCAACAATGAGCAGTTCTTC; cdr3_aa: CASSFSDLRNNEQFF
clone_size: NA; j_call: TRBJ2-7; d_call: NA; v_call: TRBV6-5; cdr3_nt: TGTGCCAGCCACGTGGGACCGAACTACGAGCAGTACTTC; cdr3_aa: CASHVGPNYEQYF
clone_size: NA; j_call: TRBJ2-1; d_call: NA; v_call: TRBV5-1; cdr3_nt: TGCGCCAGCAGCTTGGCGTCTGTCGGCTCCGATGAGCAGTTCTTC; cdr3_aa: CASSLASVGSDEQFF
clone_size: once; j_call: TRBJ2-3; d_call: TRBD2; v_call: TRBV9; cdr3_nt: TGTGCCAGCGGTACTAGCGGGATTTCAGATACGCAGTATTTT; cdr3_aa: CASGTSGISDTQYF
clone_size: NA; j_call: TRBJ2-7; d_call: TRBD2; v_call: TRBV27; cdr3_nt: TGTGCCAGCAGTTTACGGATCCCGGGACTAGCGGGATACTACGAGCAGTACTTC; cdr3_aa: CASSLRIPGLAGYYEQYF
clone_size: NA; j_call: TRBJ1-5; d_call: NA; v_call: TRBV2; cdr3_nt: TGTGCCAGCAGATTGAGGGGACGGCAGCCCCAGCATTTT; cdr3_aa: CASRLRGRQPQHF
clone_size: NA; j_call: TRBJ2-5; d_call: TRBD2; v_call: TRBV5-1; cdr3_nt: TGCGCCAGCAGCTTGGGCTCGCGGGAGGGCATGGAGACCCAGTACTTC; cdr3_aa: CASSLGSREGMETQYF
clone_size: NA; j_call: TRBJ1-1; d_call: TRBD1; v_call: TRBV27; cdr3_nt: TGTGCCAGCAAGCAGGGGGACACTGAAGCTTTCTTT; cdr3_aa: CASKQGDTEAFF
clone_size: NA; j_call: TRBJ1-4; d_call: NA; v_call: TRBV9; cdr3_nt: TGTGCCAGCAGCGTAACAGGTGCAACTAATGAAAAACTGTTTTTT; cdr3_aa: CASSVTGATNEKLFF
clone_size: NA; j_call: TRBJ2-7; d_call: NA; v_call: TRBV7-9; cdr3_nt: TGTGCCAGCAGCTCCGGGGTTCACTACGAGCAGTACTTC; cdr3_aa: CASSSGVHYEQYF
clone_size: NA; j_call: TRBJ1-2; d_call: NA; v_call: TRBV6-5; cdr3_nt: TGTGCCAGCAGTGCGCATGAGCAGTTCTATGGCTACACCTTC; cdr3_aa: CASSAHEQFYGYTF